The next 11 T cell receptor beta chains were all read from a single sample in a study of human T cells and chemical hapten exposure listed by TCRdb under 2021. The sample's time point label is to be understood as: pre-sensitization, week 0. Per the publication, the treatment or condition label means: therapeutic diphenylcyclopropenone sensitization with weekly scalp DPC. Library preparation used RACE. The listed sequencing device is NextSeq 500. TCRdb reran the public reads through fastp at Q25 and MiXCR, keeping productive beta chains. When rows share a CDR3 protein, they turn into one entry using the most common DNA and genes. Recorded for this sample are approximately 260,000 distinct CDR3 sequences; approximately 8% of them occurred a single time. The ten top clones hold more than 0.95% of the sample. This specimen was whole blood, taken in connection with sensitization to the hapten diphenylcyclopropenone (DPC). The receptors were sampled from a man younger than 35 with alopecia areata. Some clones in this sample may be carry-over from other donors' samples.

This clonotype has at least ten counts. The chain is built from TRBV2 and TRBJ1-5, with D uncertain. This CDR3 has 16 amino acids. Per the germline V gene, CDR1 is SNHLY and CDR2 is FYNNEI. Trimming left V 2 bases short and J 3 bases short, with 14 bases between. For the CDR3, the DNA is TGTGCCAGCAGTGAATCGCGGCAGTCGTACAATCAGCCCCAGCATTTT. Residues: CASSESRQSYNQPQHF.

A few counts support this clonotype. The gene calls are TRBV5-1 and TRBJ2-7; unclear D gene. CDR3 length: 14 residues. V was cut by 0 bases and J by 1 base, with 8 bases left in between. The germline gives CDR1 SGHRS, CDR2 YFSETQ. DNA of the CDR3: TGCGCCAGCAGCTTGGGGACGAGGTCCTACGAGCAGTACTTC. Protein sequence: CASSLGTRSYEQYF.

This clonotype was observed a few times. The junction differs from germline at one of its ends, possibly a read error. V is TRBV5-5 and J is TRBJ1-1; TRBD1 matches at 7 bases. The germline V gene encodes CDR1 SGHKS and CDR2 YYEKEE (reference sequence). The CDR3 has 15 amino acids. This chain's CDR3 is CVSSSQTGTNTEAFF. The CDR3 bases are TGTGTCAGCAGTTCTCAGACAGGGACGAACACTGAAGCTTTCTTT.

A few counts support this clonotype. The genes are TRBV5-1 and TRBJ2-2, with 7 bases lining up with TRBD1. The ends lost 3 bases at V and 0 bases at J; junction bases unmatched: 5. The germline gives CDR1 SGHRS, CDR2 YFSETQ. This CDR3 comprises 16 residues. Written as DNA, the CDR3 is TGCGCCAGCAGCTGGCCCGGGACAGCGAACACCGGGGAGCTGTTTTTT. Its protein product is CASSWPGTANTGELFF.

This clonotype was detected a few times. This sequence joins TRBV6-2 or TRBV6-3 and TRBJ2-7; 8 bases match TRBD2. Germline V gene data show CDR1 as MNHEY and CDR2 as SVGEGT. V shed 2 bases, J shed 0 bases, and the junction held 3 bases outside the gene matches. This CDR3 has 15 residues. This chain's CDR3 is CASSYNSGSSYEQYF. The CDR3 coding sequence is TGTGCCAGCAGTTACAACAGCGGGAGCTCCTACGAGCAGTACTTC.

In this sample, this clonotype turned up a few times. For the CDR3, the DNA is TGTGCCAGTGGACAGGGGTGGCACAATGAGCAGTTCTTC. This translates into CASGQGWHNEQFF. This chain uses TRBV6-2 or TRBV6-3 with TRBJ2-1; 9 positions agree with TRBD1. The CDR3 has 13 amino acids. CDR1 and CDR2 (germline): MNHEY, SVGEGT. The ends lost 9 bases at V and 5 bases at J; junction bases unmatched: 5.

This sequence joins TRBV6-2 or TRBV6-3 and TRBJ2-3, with 7 bases identical to TRBD2. The V gene end was trimmed by 5 bases and the J gene end by 6 bases; junction bases not matched to a gene: 8. Germline V gene data show CDR1 as MNHEY and CDR2 as SVGEGT. The CDR3 loop spans 14 amino acids. The CDR3 nucleotides are TGTGCCAGCAGTCGACGACTAGCAGGGGATACGCAGTATTTT. Encoded protein: CASSRRLAGDTQYF.

This clonotype came up a few times. The chain joins TRBV6-2 or TRBV6-3 to TRBJ1-1; 8 bases line up with TRBD1. V was clipped by 4 bases and J by 0 bases; unmatched bases: 10. In germline, CDR1 is MNHEY, CDR2 SVGEGT. The CDR3 spans 17 residues. This chain's CDR3 is CASSSRQGPGMNTEAFF. The CDR3 DNA sequence: TGTGCCAGCAGTTCAAGACAGGGGCCAGGCATGAACACTGAAGCTTTCTTT.

This clonotype was picked up one time. The chain couples TRBV2 to TRBJ1-1; 7 bases fit TRBD1. CDR3 size: 13 residues. Germline assignment: CDR1 SNHLY and CDR2 FYNNEI. V trimming: 8 bases; J trimming: 5 bases; junction bases outside the gene matches: 8. CDR3 region: CASAPTGRTEAFF. CDR3 bases: TGTGCCAGCGCCCCGACAGGGAGGACTGAAGCTTTCTTT. Drawing the rest from reference TRBV2 and TRBJ1-1, the complete variable domain is EPEVTQTPSHQVTQMGQEVILRCVPISNHLYFYWYRQILGQKVEFLVSFYNNEISEKSEIFDDQFSVERPDGSNFTLKIRSTKLEDSAMYFCASAPTGRTEAFFGQGTRLTVV.

This clonotype appeared many times. The rearrangement uses TRBV6-5 and TRBJ1-6; 8 nucleotides agree with TRBD1. The CDR3 is 17 amino acids. Germline V lookup: CDR1 MNHEY, CDR2 SVGAGI. J was trimmed by 10 bases and V by 5 bases; bases with no gene match: 16. CDR3 in amino acids: CASSQEVPDRERSPLHF. The CDR3 DNA is TGTGCCAGCAGTCAAGAGGTCCCGGACAGGGAGAGGTCACCCCTCCACTTT.

This clonotype was counted between two and nine times. J is TRBJ1-6 and V is TRBV5-1; 8 bases fit TRBD1. CDR1 and CDR2 from the germline V gene are SGHRS and YFSETQ. Losses at the gene ends were 2 bases for V and 8 bases for J; bases not matched to a gene: 6. The length of the CDR3 is 15 residues. CDR3 in DNA: TGCGCCAGCAGCTTCTCCAGGGGGCCGGATTCACCCCTCCACTTT. This translates into CASSFSRGPDSPLHF.